The clone carrying this T cell receptor beta chain occurred many times. The PBMCs were taken from less than 11 ml of fresh peripheral blood. This entry is derived from a study of Graves' ophthalmopathy and Graves' hyperthyroidism. This CDR3 contains 12 residues. V lost 7 bases and J 5 bases, leaving 14 bases between the germline ends. Germline-derived CDR1 and CDR2 are DFQATT and SNEGSKA (reference sequence). The sequenced template was RNA, covering the TCR beta CDR3 region. The first round was an RT-PCR with HTBI primers, and the second round was a multiplex PCR. Using its own MiXCR run on the multiplex PCR reads, TCRdb lists one record per CDR3 protein. This sample has 350,000 to 450,000 distinct CDR3 sequences, with roughly 21% found just once.

This rearrangement joins TRBV20-1 to TRBJ2-5; D is perhaps TRBD1 or TRBD2 (6 bases each). This TCR derives from a woman aged 18-29 years with stable Graves' hyperthyroidism. Sequencing was done on a sample of peripheral blood. For the CDR3, the DNA is TGCAGTGTTTTAGGAGGGGGGGAGACCCAGTACTTC. Translation gives CSVLGGGETQYF.